This TCR beta chain originates from a study of shared clonotypes between healthy human individuals. General study results and limits: Shared clonotypes: roughly 4.7% naive CD4, roughly 3.8% naive CD8, about 2.5% memory CD4, roughly 0.4% memory CD8.

The donors were all Caucasian adults (living in Nashville, Tennessee). Here immunoSEQ multiplex PCR was the method, and the copy in TCRdb shows in-frame clones only, minus some. The sample carries over 850,000 clones, about 80% recorded once. The CDR3 extends over 13 amino acids. Between the trimmed V and J ends, which lost 5 bases and 0 bases, there was a span of 8 bases. The germline CDR1 and CDR2 sequences are SGHNT and YYREEE (reference sequence). For this clone: The antigen is undetermined.

The sequence came from a man younger than 30 in good health. Some clones in this sample may be carry-over from other donors' samples. V gene TRBV5-4 combines with J gene TRBJ1-1; D unresolved. The source material was memory CD4+ T cells from PBMCs. Regarding subset: CD45RA-negative fraction. CDR3 protein: CASRSRLNTEAFF. Here the CDR3 DNA reads TGTGCCAGCAGGTCCCGTTTGAACACTGAAGCTTTCTTT.